The 23 T cell receptor beta chains given below trace back to one sample, sequenced in a study of cytomegalovirus exposure and HLA in healthy donors. PCR used 60 Vbeta primers and 13 Jbeta primers. The data were produced by immunoSEQ multiplex PCR, yet TCRdb's version contains in-frame clones alone and is incomplete. The sample carries 210,000 or so clones, roughly 80% recorded once. Sequencing input: PBMCs. All receptors derive from a girl aged 2 to 9 in good health and CMV-seronegative.

This clone is a singleton in its sample. The chain is built from TRBV9 and TRBJ1-1; D is uncertain. Deletions cut 1 base from V and 1 base from J, with 8 bases between. The CDR3 is 14 residues long. CDR1 is SGDLS and CDR2 is YYNGEE in the germline V gene. Written as DNA, the CDR3 is TGTGCCAGCAGCGTAAACTCCCAGAACACTGAAGCTTTCTTT. It specifies CASSVNSQNTEAFF.

The gene calls are TRBV25-1 and TRBJ2-2; TRBD2 is a possible D gene (5 bases). The V gene lost 10 bases and the J gene lost 10 bases, with 19 bases spanning the gap. The CDR3 has 13 amino acids. Germline CDR1 is MGHDK and CDR2 is SYGVNS. The CDR3 loop is CATTSNRELELFF. The DNA for the CDR3 is TGTGCCACCACATCGAACCGGGAACTGGAGCTGTTTTTT.

In DNA, the CDR3 is TGTGCCTGGGGGAGGACTGGAAACACCATATATTTT. Translating it yields CAWGRTGNTIYF. This chain connects TRBV30 to TRBJ1-3; no definite D call. Trimming took 5 bases from V and 2 from J, leaving 7 bases between them. From germline, CDR1 is GTSNPN and CDR2 SVGIG (reference sequence). This CDR3 spans 12 amino acids.

CDR3 amino acids: CASSLEWGGVQYF. For the CDR3, the DNA is TGTGCCAGCAGTCTAGAGTGGGGAGGGGTGCAGTACTTC. The chain has TRBV9 and TRBJ2-7; 7 bases agree with TRBD2. Germline values: CDR1 SGDLS, CDR2 YYNGEE. The CDR3 sequence is 13 residues long. Trimming took 5 bases from V and 9 from J; bases not matched to a gene: 11.

The CDR3 region is CATSPGSGGRRSGANVLTF. In DNA form, the CDR3 reads TGTGCCACCAGTCCGGGCTCAGGGGGGAGAAGATCTGGGGCCAACGTCCTGACTTTC. V and J are TRBV15 and TRBJ2-6, with a weak D call TRBD1 (7 bases). V was clipped by 6 bases and J by 1 base, with 22 bases between them. This CDR3 is 19 amino acids long. Looked up from germline, CDR1 is LNHNV and CDR2 is YYDKDF (reference sequence).

The CDR3: CASMPTPIAGANVLTF. The DNA for the CDR3 is TGTGCCAGCATGCCCACTCCCATCGCTGGGGCCAACGTCCTGACTTTC. The gene calls are TRBV2 and TRBJ2-6; no clear D. Trimming left V 7 bases short and J 2 bases short, with 15 bases between. Germline V gene data show CDR1 as SNHLY and CDR2 as FYNNEI. CDR3 size: 16 residues.

The chain couples TRBV4-1 to TRBJ1-4, with 9 bases lining up with TRBD1. Germline trimming cut 2 bases from V and 7 bases from J; bases unmatched to any gene: 8. The CDR3 length is 16 residues. The germline CDR1 and CDR2 sequences are MGHRA and YSYEKL. CDR3 region: CASSQWEGTGSEKLFF. Written as DNA, the CDR3 is TGCGCCAGCAGCCAATGGGAAGGGACAGGGAGTGAAAAACTGTTTTTT.

The V and J genes are TRBV5-1 and TRBJ1-2; a possible D gene is TRBD1 (5 bases). Germline V lookup: CDR1 SGHRS, CDR2 YFSETQ. V shed 5 bases and J shed 5 bases, with 19 bases lying between them. This CDR3 region has 15 residues. The CDR3 sequence: CASREWGGEPYGYTF. The CDR3 coding sequence is TGCGCCAGCAGGGAGTGGGGCGGGGAGCCTTATGGCTACACCTTC.

The rearrangement links TRBV2 to TRBJ2-1; 11 nucleotides match TRBD2. The CDR3 has 19 amino acids. V lost 2 bases and J lost 6; bases outside the gene matches: 15. The V gene's germline CDR1 is SNHLY and CDR2 FYNNEI. The CDR3 spells CASSERIPQLAGVRNEQFF. CDR3 nucleotide sequence: TGTGCCAGCAGTGAAAGGATACCTCAACTAGCGGGAGTTCGCAATGAGCAGTTCTTC.

This sequence joins TRBV6-1 and TRBJ2-3; 13 positions match TRBD2. This CDR3 has 15 amino acids. With 7 bases clipped from V and 6 bases from J, the junction kept 7 bases outside the gene matches. The germline gives CDR1 MNHNS, CDR2 SASEGT. The CDR3 protein is CASTLLAGGPDTQYF. In DNA, the CDR3 is TGTGCCAGCACCTTACTAGCGGGGGGGCCCGATACGCAGTATTTT.

The genes are TRBV10-3 and TRBJ1-5; maybe TRBD1 (5 bases). This CDR3 has 19 amino acids. Germline V CDR1 and CDR2: ENHRY, SYGVKD. Trimming cost V 0 bases and J 6 bases, with 24 bases left between them. The CDR3 region has the DNA TGTGCCATCAGTGAGTCGCTCGCCCGGGGGGGAAAGCACGGTCAGCCCCAGCATTTT. It encodes CAISESLARGGKHGQPQHF.

This clone was recorded only once. V and J are TRBV6-5 and TRBJ2-2; 7 nucleotides match TRBD1. Germline V gene sequence: CDR1 MNHEY, CDR2 SVGAGI. V shed 5 bases, J shed 4 bases, and the junction held 4 bases outside the gene matches. This CDR3 has 14 amino acids. CDR3 DNA: TGTGCCAGCAGTCACTGGGACAGCACCGGGGAGCTGTTTTTT. Protein: CASSHWDSTGELFF.

The chain combines TRBV6-5 with TRBJ2-7, with D perhaps TRBD1 (5 bases). Trimming removed 10 bases at V and 0 bases at J, with 13 bases between. The germline V gene has CDR1 MNHEY and CDR2 SVGAGI. The CDR3 loop spans 13 amino acids. The CDR3 DNA sequence: TGTGCCACTACCCAGGGCCACTCCTACGAGCAGTACTTC. Amino acid sequence: CATTQGHSYEQYF.

This chain connects TRBV5-4 to TRBJ2-7; 8 bases map to TRBD2. CDR1 and CDR2 from the germline V gene are SGHNT and YYREEE (reference sequence). V lost 3 bases and J lost 6; bases outside the gene matches: 8. This CDR3 is 14 amino acids long. Here the CDR3 DNA reads TGTGCCAGCAGCTCCCCAGCGGGGGACGGCGAGCAGTACTTC. It translates to CASSSPAGDGEQYF.

The rearrangement uses TRBV18 and TRBJ2-5, with D perhaps TRBD1 (6 bases). The germline V gene has CDR1 KGHSH and CDR2 LQKENI. The CDR3 extends over 13 amino acids. Between the trimmed V and J ends, which lost 5 bases and 2 bases, there was a span of 9 bases. This chain's CDR3 is CASSTGIQETQYF. CDR3 DNA sequence: TGTGCCAGCTCAACAGGGATACAAGAGACCCAGTACTTC.

The chain has TRBV19 and TRBJ2-1, with 7 bases aligning to TRBD2. The CDR3 loop spans 13 amino acids. Germline CDR1 reads LNHDA; CDR2 reads SQIVND (reference sequence). Unmatched junction bases numbered 1, after V lost 5 bases and J lost 3 bases. CDR3 coding DNA: TGTGCCAGTAGTCGGGACTACTACAATGAGCAGTTCTTC. It encodes CASSRDYYNEQFF.

This chain uses TRBV6-6 with TRBJ1-1; D possibly corresponds to TRBD1 (6 bases). Germline lookup yields CDR1 MNHNY and CDR2 SVGAGI (reference sequence). V was cut by 6 bases and J by 5 bases, with 19 bases left in between. The CDR3 totals 15 residues. The CDR3, as DNA: TGTGCCAGCAGCGTCCCTCACAGGGTAGAGACTGAAGCTTTCTTT. Protein product: CASSVPHRVETEAFF.

The CDR3 loop is CASSLRGSGETQYF. The CDR3 DNA sequence: TGCGCCAGCAGCTTACGGGGGTCCGGGGAGACCCAGTACTTC. The chain is built from TRBV5-1 and TRBJ2-5, with D possibly matching TRBD2 (6 bases). The CDR3 has 14 residues. Trimming stripped 2 bases from V and 5 bases from J, with 13 bases between. The V gene's germline CDR1 is SGHRS and CDR2 YFSETQ.

The chain recombines TRBV27 with TRBJ2-7; D may be TRBD2 (7 bases). V was trimmed by 6 bases and J by 3 bases, leaving 21 bases between them. The CDR3 has 16 amino acids. Germline-derived CDR1 and CDR2 are MNHEY and SMNVEV (reference sequence). CDR3: CASRLLGGQSNYEQYF. The CDR3 nucleotides are TGTGCCAGCAGACTGTTGGGGGGGCAAAGTAACTACGAGCAGTACTTC.

The chain joins TRBV7-9 to TRBJ2-1; no reliable D call. From germline, CDR1 is SEHNR and CDR2 FQNEAQ (reference sequence). CDR3 length: 15 amino acids. The V and J ends lost 1 base and 1 base respectively, with 8 bases between them. CDR3 bases: TGTGCCAGCAGCTTAGAGTCGGGTTCCTACAATGAGCAGTTCTTC. This gives the protein CASSLESGSYNEQFF.

As for this clone: Additional DNA sequences in this sample encode the identical CDR3. The J gene is TRBJ2-1, the V gene TRBV4-2; D is perhaps TRBD2 (5 bases). The germline CDR1 and CDR2 sequences are LGHNA and YNFKEQ. This CDR3 has 16 residues. With 1 base removed from V and 0 bases from J, the gap between germline ends came to 10 bases. The CDR3 nucleotides read TGTGCCAGCAGCCAAGCCGAGCGGAGCTCCTACAATGAGCAGTTCTTC. This translates into CASSQAERSSYNEQFF.

For this clone: The conserved final phenylalanine or tryptophan is absent from the CDR3, which likely points to a read error. The rearrangement uses TRBV27 and TRBJ1-1; D ambiguous. This CDR3 region has 14 residues. CDR1 is MNHEY and CDR2 is SMNVEV in the germline V gene (reference sequence). Trimming cost V 7 bases and J 0 bases, with 12 bases left between them. CDR3 in amino acids: CASMAVPLNTEAFL. The CDR3 bases are TGTGCCAGCATGGCGGTGCCCCTGAACACTGAAGCTTTCCTT.

V usage is TRBV11-2 and J usage is TRBJ2-3; tentatively, D is TRBD1 (5 bases). The CDR3 length is 16 residues. Germline CDR1 and CDR2: SGHAT and FQNNGV. V was cut by 4 bases and J by 0 bases, with 14 bases left in between. The CDR3 DNA is TGTGCCAGCAGCTCAGGGTGGACGCCCAGCACAGATACGCAGTATTTT. This translates into CASSSGWTPSTDTQYF. Using reference TRBV11-2 and TRBJ2-3 for the parts outside the CDR3, the full variable domain is EAGVAQSPRYKIIEKRQSVAFWCNPISGHATLYWYQQILGQGPKLLIQFQNNGVVDDSQLPKDRFSAERLKGVDSTLKIQPAKLEDSAVYLCASSSGWTPSTDTQYFGPGTRLTVL.